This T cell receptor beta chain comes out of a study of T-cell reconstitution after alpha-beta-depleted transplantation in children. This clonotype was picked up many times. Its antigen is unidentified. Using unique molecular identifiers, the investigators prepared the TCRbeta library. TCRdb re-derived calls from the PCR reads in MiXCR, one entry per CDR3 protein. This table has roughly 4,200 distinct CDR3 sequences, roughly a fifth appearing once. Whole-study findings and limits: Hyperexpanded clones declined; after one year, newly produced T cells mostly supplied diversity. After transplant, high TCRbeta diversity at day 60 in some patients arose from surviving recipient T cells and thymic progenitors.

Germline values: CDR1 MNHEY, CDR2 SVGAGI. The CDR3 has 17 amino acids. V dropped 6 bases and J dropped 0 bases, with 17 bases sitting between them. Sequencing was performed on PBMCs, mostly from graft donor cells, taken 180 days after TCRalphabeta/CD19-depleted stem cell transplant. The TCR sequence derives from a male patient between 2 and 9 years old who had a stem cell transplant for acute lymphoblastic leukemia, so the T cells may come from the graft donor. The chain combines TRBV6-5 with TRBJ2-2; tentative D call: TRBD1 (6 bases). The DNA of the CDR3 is TGTGCCAGCAGCTTTTCCCCCCGGGACACGAACACCGGGGAGCTGTTTTTT. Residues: CASSFSPRDTNTGELFF.